Listed below are T cell receptor beta chains from one sample, sequenced in a study of T-cell reconstitution after alpha-beta-depleted transplantation in children. One entry per CDR3 protein, called by TCRdb with MiXCR from the PCR reads. The sample carries about a million distinct CDR3 sequences, about 26% recorded once. The material was PBMCs, mostly from graft donor cells, obtained 360 days after TCRalphabeta/CD19-depleted stem cell transplant. The receptors were gathered from a boy in the first two years of life who had a stem cell transplant for SCID, so the T cells may come from the graft donor. Both conserved end residues are part of each CDR3. D genes are given only for firm matches. Part of the rows lack a size; the others show once, few, many or a class for expanded clones.

TRBD2	-	TRBV6-5	TRBJ2-1	TGTGCCAGCAGTTACGGTAGCGGGGGGGCTCTGCATGAGCAGTTCTTC	CASSYGSGGALHEQFF
-	-	TRBV2	TRBJ2-7	TGTGCCAGCGGCCCGGACAGGGAGCGGGGCTACGAGCAGTACTTC	CASGPDRERGYEQYF
-	-	TRBV5-1	TRBJ2-1	TGCGCCAGCAGCTTGATGACTAGTCCCAATGAGCAGTTCTTC	CASSLMTSPNEQFF
TRBD2	many	TRBV28	TRBJ2-3	TGTGCCAGCAGCCGGGGGGGCCTCACAGATACGCAGTATTTT	CASSRGGLTDTQYF
-	few	TRBV7-9	TRBJ1-2	TGTGCCAGCAGCGCGAAAGGGGTAGCTAACTATGGCTACACCTTC	CASSAKGVANYGYTF
-	-	TRBV20-1	TRBJ2-7	TGCAGTGCCATATCCGGCAGGGTCTACGAGCAGTACTTC	CSAISGRVYEQYF
-	few	TRBV7-9	TRBJ2-5	TGTGCCAGCAGGCCCGACAGGAACCAAGAGACCCAGTACTTC	CASRPDRNQETQYF
-	few	TRBV9	TRBJ2-1	TGTGCCAGCAGCGCGTACGGTAGCTCCTACAATGAGCAGTTCTTC	CASSAYGSSYNEQFF
-	-	TRBV7-2	TRBJ2-3	TGTGCCAGCAGCTTAGAGGGAGGGGGTCGCACAGATACGCAGTATTTT	CASSLEGGGRTDTQYF
-	-	TRBV27	TRBJ1-5	TGTGCCAGCAGTAGGAGGGTTGGCAATCAGCCCCAGCATTTT	CASSRRVGNQPQHF
-	few	TRBV10-3	TRBJ2-3	TGTGCCATCAGTGACCGGGACAGAGGAGGGGATACGCAGTATTTT	CAISDRDRGGDTQYF
TRBD1	-	TRBV7-2	TRBJ2-7	TGTGCCAGCAGCACCCACAGGGGGCCGTCCTACGAGCAGTACTTC	CASSTHRGPSYEQYF
TRBD2	few	TRBV20-1	TRBJ2-1	TGCAGTGCCGGCCGACTAGCGGGGTTTGATGAGCAGTTCTTC	CSAGRLAGFDEQFF
-	-	TRBV7-9	TRBJ2-2	TGTGCCAGCAGCCGCGTGGGGAATGAGGAGCTGTTTTTT	CASSRVGNEELFF
-	few	TRBV4-2	TRBJ2-2	TGTGCCAGCAGCCAAGGCCGTAACACCGGGGAGCTGTTTTTT	CASSQGRNTGELFF
-	-	TRBV3-1	TRBJ2-3	TGTGCCAGCAGCCAAGGTGGCAGGGGGGACACAGATACGCAGTATTTT	CASSQGGRGDTDTQYF
TRBD1	-	TRBV6-5	TRBJ1-4	TGTGCCAGCAGTTCGAAACAGGGGGCAAGTGAAAAACTGTTTTTT	CASSSKQGASEKLFF
-	few	TRBV12-3/TRBV12-4	TRBJ2-7	TGTGCCAGCAGATTATCTAGCGATTGGTCCTACGAGCAGTACTTC	CASRLSSDWSYEQYF
-	few	TRBV12-3/TRBV12-4	TRBJ2-7	TGTGCCAGCAGCCCCTTACGGGTCCCGGCCTTCGGAGAGCAGTACTTC	CASSPLRVPAFGEQYF
TRBD1	-	TRBV28	TRBJ2-5	TGTGCCAGCAGTCCCGAAATAACCGGGACAGGGTATAGAGAGACCCAGTACTTC	CASSPEITGTGYRETQYF
TRBD1	few	TRBV28	TRBJ2-5	TGTGCCAGCAGTTTATACAGGGGCAAAAGGGAGACCCAGTACTTC	CASSLYRGKRETQYF
-	-	TRBV15	TRBJ2-5	TGTGCCACCAGCAGGGTTGGGGCCCAAGAGACCCAGTACTTC	CATSRVGAQETQYF
-	-	TRBV6-4	TRBJ2-7	TGTGCCAGCAGTGACTCGTCAGGGATTAGGTACGAGCAGTACTTC	CASSDSSGIRYEQYF
-	-	TRBV5-6	TRBJ2-5	TGTGCCAGCAGCTTGCTGGGACCCGTCCAAGAGACCCAGTACTTC	CASSLLGPVQETQYF
TRBD2	-	TRBV7-3	TRBJ2-1	TGTGCCAGCAGCTGGACTTTAAGCCCTTTTTCAGCGGGGGGTCCCCCTAAGCAGTTCTTC	CASSWTLSPFSAGGPPKQFF
TRBD2	-	TRBV10-3	TRBJ2-5	TGTGCCATCACCACCGCGACTAGCCTTCAAGAGACCCAGTACTTC	CAITTATSLQETQYF
TRBD2	few	TRBV9	TRBJ2-5	TGTGCCAGCAGCGTAGTGGAGGGAGGGGAGGAAGAGACCCAGTACTTC	CASSVVEGGEEETQYF
TRBD2	few	TRBV7-8	TRBJ2-3	TGTGCCAGCAGCCGACCGGGGACTAGCGGGGGGACTAGCACAGATACGCAGTATTTT	CASSRPGTSGGTSTDTQYF
TRBD2	-	TRBV25-1	TRBJ2-5	TGTGCCAGCAGTGAAAGCGGGACTAGCGACGAGACCCAGTACTTC	CASSESGTSDETQYF
TRBD2	few	TRBV9	TRBJ2-1	TGTGCCAGCAGCGTAGGCTGGCGGGGGGCACTCTCCTACAATGAGCAGTTCTTC	CASSVGWRGALSYNEQFF
-	-	TRBV5-1	TRBJ2-1	TGCGCCAGCACCTCCGACACCGTCTTCCCTTACAATGAGCAGTTCTTC	CASTSDTVFPYNEQFF
TRBD1	-	TRBV12-3/TRBV12-4	TRBJ1-4	TGTGCCAGCAGTTTAAGGACAGGGTTCATGACTAATGAAAAACTGTTTTTT	CASSLRTGFMTNEKLFF
TRBD1	-	TRBV5-1	TRBJ2-2	TGCGCCAGCAGCCCAGACAGGGTAGACACCGGGGAGCTGTTTTTT	CASSPDRVDTGELFF
-	-	TRBV5-1	TRBJ2-5	TGCGCCAGCAGCTTGGGGCGGGGCAACTCCCAAGAGACCCAGTACTTC	CASSLGRGNSQETQYF
-	few	TRBV12-3/TRBV12-4	TRBJ2-1	TGTGCCAGCAGTTCCCCTGCGGGGCGGGGTGTAAATGGTGAGCAGTTCTTC	CASSSPAGRGVNGEQFF
-	-	TRBV7-3	TRBJ2-1	TGTGCCAGCAGCTCATCCAGCACAGGGGTCCCCGGGGGCTACAATGAGCAGTTCTTC	CASSSSSTGVPGGYNEQFF
-	-	TRBV20-1	TRBJ1-6	TGCAGTGCTAGTGTGGGCTCCTATAATTCACCCCTCCACTTT	CSASVGSYNSPLHF
-	few	TRBV7-2	TRBJ2-7	TGTGCCAGCAGCTTAAAGTGGGACGTTTCCTACGAGCAGTACTTC	CASSLKWDVSYEQYF
TRBD1	once	TRBV11-2	TRBJ2-7	TGTGCCAGCAGCATCTGGTTTCTACTGGGACAGGGAAACTACGAGCAGTACTTC	CASSIWFLLGQGNYEQYF
TRBD1	once	TRBV5-7	TRBJ2-5	TGTGCCAGCAGCTTAATCCCCGGGACAGGGGAGATGGAGACCCAGTACTTC	CASSLIPGTGEMETQYF
-	few	TRBV3-1	TRBJ2-3	TGTGCCAGCAGCCAAGATATTGGGCGGGGCGCCGACGGCACAGATACGCAGTATTTT	CASSQDIGRGADGTDTQYF
-	few	TRBV4-1	TRBJ2-1	TGCGCCAGCAGCCTAACCGACGTCCACAGGGAAGAGTTCTTC	CASSLTDVHREEFF
-	-	TRBV5-1	TRBJ1-1	TGCGCCAGCAGCTTGGTTCAGGCGGCGGCTGAAGCTTTCTTT	CASSLVQAAAEAFF
TRBD1	-	TRBV5-1	TRBJ2-2	TGCGCCAGCCTCCCGGACAGGTTCACCGGGGAGCTGTTTTTT	CASLPDRFTGELFF
-	few	TRBV21-1	TRBJ2-5	TGTGCCAGCAGCAAAGCCCTGAACTTATCAAGGCCTGAAAGGGAGACCCAGTACTTC	CASSKALNLSRPERETQYF
-	few	TRBV7-2	TRBJ2-1	TGTGCCAGCAGCCCCTACAGGGCCTACCGCCTCAATGAGCAGTTCTTC	CASSPYRAYRLNEQFF